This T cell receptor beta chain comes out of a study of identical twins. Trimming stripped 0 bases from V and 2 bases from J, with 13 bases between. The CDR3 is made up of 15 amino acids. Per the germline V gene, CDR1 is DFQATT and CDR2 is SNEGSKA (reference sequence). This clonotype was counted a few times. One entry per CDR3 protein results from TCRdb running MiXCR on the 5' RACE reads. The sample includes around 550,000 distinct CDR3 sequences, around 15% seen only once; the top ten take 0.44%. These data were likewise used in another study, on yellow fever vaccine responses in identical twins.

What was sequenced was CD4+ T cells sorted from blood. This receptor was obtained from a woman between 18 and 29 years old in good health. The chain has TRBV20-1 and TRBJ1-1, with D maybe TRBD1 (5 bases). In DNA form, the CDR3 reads TGCAGTGCTAGAGACGGATTTGGGGCCAACACTGAAGCTTTCTTT. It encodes CSARDGFGANTEAFF.